The T cell receptor beta chain under discussion was sequenced for a study of OX40 agonist ivuxolimab in advanced cancers. Study-level information: Every 2 weeks, patients got intravenous ivuxolimab at one of six dose levels (0.01-10 mg/kg).

Profiled with immunoSEQ multiplex PCR; TCRdb holds only in-frame clones, not every one. Among approximately 71,000 clones listed, 70% to 85% were seen once. Points on this clone: Its antigen is undetermined.

The V gene end was trimmed by 1 base and the J gene end by 1 base; junction bases not matched to a gene: 10. The V gene's germline CDR1 is SGHRS and CDR2 YFSETQ. This CDR3 is built from 18 residues. Study-level points and caveats: The study observed clonal expansion of CD4+ and CD8+ blood T cells by week 6 at 0.1 to 3.0 mg/kg. CD8+ T cells were the subset that, on average, had more expanded clones than CD4+.

The TCR was taken from an adult with an advanced solid tumor such as melanoma, head and neck, liver or kidney cancer. The sample consisted of CD4+ or CD8+ T cells sorted from blood, taken in a trial of the OX40 agonist ivuxolimab. This chain links TRBV5-1 with TRBJ2-2; 7 positions match TRBD2. This CDR3 reads CASSLTGGGGRNTGELFF. The CDR3 region has the DNA TGCGCCAGCAGCTTGACGGGAGGAGGCGGCAGGAACACCGGGGAGCTGTTTTTT.